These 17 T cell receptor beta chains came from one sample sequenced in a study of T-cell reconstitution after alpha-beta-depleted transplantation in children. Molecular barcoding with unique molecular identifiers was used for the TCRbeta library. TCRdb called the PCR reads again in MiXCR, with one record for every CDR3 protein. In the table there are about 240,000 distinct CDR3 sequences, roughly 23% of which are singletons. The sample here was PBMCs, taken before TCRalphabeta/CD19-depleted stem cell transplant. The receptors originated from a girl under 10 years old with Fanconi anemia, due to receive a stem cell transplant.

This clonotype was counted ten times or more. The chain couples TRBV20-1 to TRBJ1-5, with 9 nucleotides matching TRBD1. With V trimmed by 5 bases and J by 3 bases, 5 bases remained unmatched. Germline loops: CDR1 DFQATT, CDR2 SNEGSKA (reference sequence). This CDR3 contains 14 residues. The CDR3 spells CSARGTGFNQPQHF. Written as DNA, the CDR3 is TGCAGTGCTCGAGGGACAGGGTTCAATCAGCCCCAGCATTTT.

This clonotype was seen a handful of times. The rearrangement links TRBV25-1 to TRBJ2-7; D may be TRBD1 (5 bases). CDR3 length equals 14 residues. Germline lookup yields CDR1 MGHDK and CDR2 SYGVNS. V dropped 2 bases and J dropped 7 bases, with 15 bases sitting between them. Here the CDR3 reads CASSEHGAIKEQYF. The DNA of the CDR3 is TGTGCCAGCAGTGAACATGGGGCAATAAAGGAGCAGTACTTC.

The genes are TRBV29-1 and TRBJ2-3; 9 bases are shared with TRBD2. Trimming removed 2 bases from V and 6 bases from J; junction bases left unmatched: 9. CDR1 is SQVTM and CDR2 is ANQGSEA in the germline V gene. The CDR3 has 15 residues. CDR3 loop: CSVEFAGLAFDTQYF. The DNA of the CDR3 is TGCAGCGTTGAATTTGCGGGACTAGCATTTGATACGCAGTATTTT.

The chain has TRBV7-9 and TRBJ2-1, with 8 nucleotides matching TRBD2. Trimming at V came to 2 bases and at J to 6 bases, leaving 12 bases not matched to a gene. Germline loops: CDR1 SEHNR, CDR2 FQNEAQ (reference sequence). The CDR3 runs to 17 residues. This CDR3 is CASSLRGKRERGNEQFF. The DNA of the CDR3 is TGTGCCAGCAGCTTACGTGGGAAGCGGGAGAGGGGCAATGAGCAGTTCTTC.

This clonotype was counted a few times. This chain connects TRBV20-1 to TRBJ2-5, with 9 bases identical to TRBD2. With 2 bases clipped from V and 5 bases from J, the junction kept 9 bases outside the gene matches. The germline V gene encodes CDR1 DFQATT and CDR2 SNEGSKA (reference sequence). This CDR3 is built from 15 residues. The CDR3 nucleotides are TGCAGTGCTAGAAAGGCGGGAGGGGCCCGGGAGACCCAGTACTTC. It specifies CSARKAGGARETQYF.

CDR3 coding DNA: TGCAGTGCCGGGGCGGGAAGCACAGATACGCAGTATTTT. This gives the protein CSAGAGSTDTQYF. The chain uses TRBV20-1 and TRBJ2-3, with a possible D match to TRBD2 (6 bases). V was shortened by 6 bases and J by 0 bases, with 10 bases between the two germline ends. This CDR3 contains 13 residues. Germline V gene lookup returns CDR1 DFQATT and CDR2 SNEGSKA (reference sequence).

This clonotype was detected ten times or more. The CDR3 DNA is TGCAGCGTTGGATCGCCTTTCACCCCCAATGAGCAGTTCTTC. Its protein is CSVGSPFTPNEQFF. This chain connects TRBV29-1 to TRBJ2-1; D is uncertain. V was shortened by 4 bases and J by 6 bases, with 16 bases between the two germline ends. Germline V gene sequence: CDR1 SQVTM, CDR2 ANQGSEA. The CDR3 extends over 14 amino acids.

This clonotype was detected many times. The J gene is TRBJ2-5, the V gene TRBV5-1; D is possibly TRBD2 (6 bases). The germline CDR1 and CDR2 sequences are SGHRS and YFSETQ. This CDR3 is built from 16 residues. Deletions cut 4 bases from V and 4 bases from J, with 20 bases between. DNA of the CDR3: TGCGCCAGCAGCCCCTCCCCGCGGGGCGCAGGAGAGACCCAGTACTTC. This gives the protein CASSPSPRGAGETQYF. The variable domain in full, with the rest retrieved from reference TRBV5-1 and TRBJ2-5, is KAGVTQTPRYLIKTRGQQVTLSCSPISGHRSVSWYQQTPGQGLQFLFEYFSETQRNKGNFPGRFSGRQFSNSRSEMNVSTLELGDSALYLCASSPSPRGAGETQYFGPGTRLLVL.

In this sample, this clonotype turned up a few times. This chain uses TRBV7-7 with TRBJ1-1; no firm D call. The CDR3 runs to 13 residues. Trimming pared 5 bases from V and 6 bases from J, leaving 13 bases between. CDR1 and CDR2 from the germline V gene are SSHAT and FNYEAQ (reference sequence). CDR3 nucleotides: TGTGCCAGCAGCGCCCGACGGGCCGCTGAAGCTTTCTTT. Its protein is CASSARRAAEAFF.

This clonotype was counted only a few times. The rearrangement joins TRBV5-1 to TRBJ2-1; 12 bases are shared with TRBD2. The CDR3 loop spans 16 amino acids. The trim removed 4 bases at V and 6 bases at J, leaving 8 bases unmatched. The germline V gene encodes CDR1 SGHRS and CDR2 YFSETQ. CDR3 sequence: CASSPPASGGANEQFF. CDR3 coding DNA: TGCGCCAGCAGCCCTCCCGCTAGCGGGGGGGCCAATGAGCAGTTCTTC.

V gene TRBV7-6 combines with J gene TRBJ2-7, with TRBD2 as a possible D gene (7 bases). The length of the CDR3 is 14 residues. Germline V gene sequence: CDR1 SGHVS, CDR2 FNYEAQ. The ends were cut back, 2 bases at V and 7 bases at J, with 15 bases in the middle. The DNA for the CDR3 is TGTGCCAGCAGCTTATTCGGGGGGACACGGGAGCAGTACTTC. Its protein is CASSLFGGTREQYF.

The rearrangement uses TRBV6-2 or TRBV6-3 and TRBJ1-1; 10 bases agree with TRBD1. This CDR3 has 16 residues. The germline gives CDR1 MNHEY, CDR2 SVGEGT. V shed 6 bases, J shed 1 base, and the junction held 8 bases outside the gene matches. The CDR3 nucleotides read TGTGCCAGCAGGTCTGACAGGGGGCTGAAGAACACTGAAGCTTTCTTT. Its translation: CASRSDRGLKNTEAFF.

The CDR3 region has the DNA TGTGCCAGCAGCCAAGTTTCGAGCGGGAGTTTTCATGAGCAGTTCTTC. Protein sequence: CASSQVSSGSFHEQFF. V and J are TRBV4-2 and TRBJ2-1, with TRBD2 matching over 8 bases. The CDR3 has 16 residues. The V segment lost 1 base and the J segment 8 bases; nucleotides outside the gene matches: 10. Germline lookup yields CDR1 LGHNA and CDR2 YNFKEQ.

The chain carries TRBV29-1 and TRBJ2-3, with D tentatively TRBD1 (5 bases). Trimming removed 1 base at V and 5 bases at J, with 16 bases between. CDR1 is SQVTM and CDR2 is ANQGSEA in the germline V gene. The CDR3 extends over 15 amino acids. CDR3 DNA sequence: TGCAGCGTTGAAGGGACACCACCCTTCTTAGATACGCAGTATTTT. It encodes CSVEGTPPFLDTQYF.

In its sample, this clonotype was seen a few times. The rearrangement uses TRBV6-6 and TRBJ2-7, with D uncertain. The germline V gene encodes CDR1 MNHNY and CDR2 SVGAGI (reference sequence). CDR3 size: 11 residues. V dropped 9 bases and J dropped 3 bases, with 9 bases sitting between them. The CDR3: CASRTYYEQYF. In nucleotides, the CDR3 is TGTGCCAGTCGGACCTACTACGAGCAGTACTTC.

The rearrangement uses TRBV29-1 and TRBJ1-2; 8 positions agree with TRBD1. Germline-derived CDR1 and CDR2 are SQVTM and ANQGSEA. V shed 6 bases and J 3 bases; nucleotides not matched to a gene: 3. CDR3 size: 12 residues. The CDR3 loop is CSVLGQDYGYTF. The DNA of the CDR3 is TGCAGCGTCCTGGGACAGGACTATGGCTACACCTTC. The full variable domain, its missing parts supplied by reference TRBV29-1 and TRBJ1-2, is SAVISQKPSRDICQRGTSLTIQCQVDSQVTMMFWYRQQPGQSLTLIATANQGSEATYESGFVIDKFPISRPNLTFSTLTVSNMSPEDSSIYLCSVLGQDYGYTFGSGTRLTVV.

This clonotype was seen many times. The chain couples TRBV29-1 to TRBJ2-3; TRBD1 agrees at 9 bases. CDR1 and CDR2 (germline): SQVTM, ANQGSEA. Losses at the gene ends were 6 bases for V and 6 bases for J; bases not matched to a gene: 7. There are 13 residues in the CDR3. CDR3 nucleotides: TGCAGCGTCCGCGGACAGGGGATGGATACGCAGTATTTT. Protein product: CSVRGQGMDTQYF.